One sample yielded the 3 T cell receptor beta chains listed below, sequenced in a study of T cell responses to AZD1222 COVID-19 vaccine. TCRdb keeps only in-frame clones here, not all; method: immunoSEQ multiplex PCR. Of 150,000 or so clones in the sample, about 94% are singletons; the top ten hold under 4%. The sample was peripheral blood, taken on day 0 of AZD1222 vaccination. Every receptor here comes from an adult in good health.

The V gene is TRBV27, the J gene TRBJ1-1; 7 bases line up with TRBD1. Germline V gives CDR1 MNHEY, CDR2 SMNVEV (reference sequence). CDR3 length: 15 amino acids. J was trimmed by 3 bases and V by 1 base; bases with no gene match: 5. CDR3 nucleotide sequence: TGTGCCAGCAGTTTATTCCGGGACAGATACACTGAAGCTTTCTTT. Translation gives CASSLFRDRYTEAFF.

This chain joins TRBV24-1 and TRBJ2-1; D is possibly TRBD1 (5 bases). This CDR3 is built from 16 residues. Germline-derived CDR1 and CDR2 are KGHDR and SFDVKD. V dropped 5 bases and J dropped 0 bases, with 13 bases sitting between them. This CDR3 reads CATSGTGRSSYNEQFF. The CDR3 bases are TGTGCCACCAGTGGTACAGGCAGGAGCTCCTACAATGAGCAGTTCTTC.

V and J are TRBV27 and TRBJ1-1; 7 bases line up with TRBD1. The germline CDR1 and CDR2 sequences are MNHEY and SMNVEV (reference sequence). Unmatched junction bases numbered 7, after V lost 3 bases and J lost 6 bases. The CDR3 loop spans 14 amino acids. The CDR3 region is CASSFQGGGAEAFF. The CDR3 nucleotides are TGTGCCAGCAGTTTTCAGGGGGGTGGCGCTGAAGCTTTCTTT.